Shown below are 20 T cell receptor beta chains from a single sample sequenced in a study of blood T cell repertoires in COVID-19. The data were produced by immunoSEQ multiplex PCR, yet TCRdb's version contains in-frame clones alone and is incomplete. The sample records fewer than 350,000 clones, about nine tenths being singletons. What was sequenced was PBMCs or T cells enriched from blood (not recorded which). These receptors were obtained from a man between 60 and 75 years old who had recovered from COVID-19.

The CDR3 DNA is TGTGCCAGCAGCTTAGCTGGCGGGGGCTACGAGCAGTACTTC. Translated: CASSLAGGGYEQYF. The chain combines TRBV7-2 with TRBJ2-7; 7 positions match TRBD2. The CDR3 has 14 amino acids. Germline V gives CDR1 SGHTA, CDR2 FQGNSA. Trimming cost V 0 bases and J 3 bases; bases outside gene matches: 2. Full variable domain (remainder filled in from reference TRBV7-2 and TRBJ2-7): GAGVSQSPSNKVTEKGKDVELRCDPISGHTALYWYRQSLGQGLEFLIYFQGNSAPDKSGLPSDRFSAERTGGSVSTLTIQRTQQEDSAVYLCASSLAGGGYEQYFGPGTRLTVT.

This chain's CDR3 is CASSPQPGRNQPQHF. The CDR3 region has the DNA TGTGCCAGCAGTCCTCAGCCAGGGCGCAATCAGCCCCAGCATTTT. The chain uses TRBV28 and TRBJ1-5, with D possibly being TRBD1 (5 bases). With 5 bases removed from V and 2 bases from J, the gap between germline ends came to 13 bases. This CDR3 has 15 amino acids. Germline CDR1 and CDR2: MDHEN and SYDVKM.

The chain carries TRBV4-1 and TRBJ2-1; 10 bases fit TRBD2. The CDR3 is 17 amino acids. V lost 5 bases, J lost 3 bases, and 10 bases stayed unmatched. Per the germline V gene, CDR1 is MGHRA and CDR2 is YSYEKL. The CDR3: CASSNPSSGRNYNEQFF. The CDR3 nucleotides read TGCGCCAGCAGCAATCCCTCTAGCGGGAGAAACTACAATGAGCAGTTCTTC.

This sequence joins TRBV24-1 and TRBJ1-6, with 7 nucleotides matching TRBD1. Germline loops: CDR1 KGHDR, CDR2 SFDVKD. This CDR3 is 17 amino acids long. J was trimmed by 6 bases and V by 3 bases; bases with no gene match: 10. The CDR3 reads CATSDPTRQGSNSPLHF. CDR3 nucleotide sequence: TGTGCCACCAGTGATCCCACCAGACAGGGCTCTAATTCACCCCTCCACTTT.

The V gene is TRBV30, the J gene TRBJ2-7; 7 nucleotides agree with TRBD1. The germline V gene has CDR1 GTSNPN and CDR2 SVGIG (reference sequence). The CDR3 length is 14 residues. J lost 2 bases, V lost 4 bases, and 8 bases had no gene match. As DNA, the CDR3 is TGTGCCTGGACGAATCCGGGGACAGCCTACGAGCAGTACTTC. Translation gives CAWTNPGTAYEQYF.

The chain has TRBV20-1 and TRBJ2-1; the D is unclear. Per germline, CDR1 DFQATT and CDR2 SNEGSKA (reference sequence). The V gene lost 6 bases and the J gene lost 8 bases, with 11 bases spanning the gap. This CDR3 has 11 amino acids. The CDR3 DNA follows: TGCAGTGCAGCCCCCGCCCATGAGCAGTTCTTC. Its translation is CSAAPAHEQFF.

The V call is TRBV18, the J call TRBJ2-5, with TRBD2 identical over 14 bases. CDR1 and CDR2 (germline): KGHSH, LQKENI. The CDR3 consists of 15 residues. Germline trimming cut 3 bases from V and 4 bases from J; bases unmatched to any gene: 1. The CDR3 sequence is CASSPGLAGVETQYF. For the CDR3, the DNA is TGTGCCAGCTCACCGGGACTAGCGGGAGTAGAGACCCAGTACTTC.

The chain links TRBV7-8 to TRBJ2-7, with 7 bases lining up with TRBD2. V gave up 7 bases and J gave up 4 bases; unmatched junction bases: 10. This CDR3 comprises 14 residues. CDR1 SGHVS and CDR2 FQNEAQ come from the germline V gene. The CDR3 DNA sequence: TGTGCCAGCATTTCTAGCGGTATGGAGTACGAGCAGTACTTC. Its translation: CASISSGMEYEQYF.

This clone was found once. This chain links TRBV30 with TRBJ1-3, with no clear D. The germline gives CDR1 GTSNPN, CDR2 SVGIG (reference sequence). V lost 1 base and J 10 bases, leaving 8 bases between the germline ends. This CDR3 has 11 amino acids. The CDR3 region is CAWSALETIYF. In DNA form, the CDR3 reads TGTGCCTGGAGTGCTCTGGAGACCATATATTTT.

This chain uses TRBV10-1 with TRBJ2-1; 7 nucleotides match TRBD2. There are 15 residues in the CDR3. V was pared by 4 bases and J by 5 bases, with 8 bases of the junction left unmatched. The germline V gene has CDR1 WNHNN and CDR2 SYGVQD (reference sequence). The CDR3 sequence: CASSGPGRADNEQFF. DNA of the CDR3: TGCGCCAGCAGTGGGCCAGGGAGGGCGGACAATGAGCAGTTCTTC.

The rearrangement links TRBV3-1 (or the pseudogene TRBV3-2) to TRBJ1-1, with D perhaps TRBD1 (6 bases). V was trimmed by 4 bases and J by 1 base, leaving 13 bases between them. This CDR3 spans 15 amino acids. Germline CDR1 and CDR2: LGHDT and YNNKEL (reference sequence). The CDR3 nucleotides are TGTGCCAGCAGCCGGGATTCGACAGGGAACACTGAAGCTTTCTTT. It codes for CASSRDSTGNTEAFF.

The chain combines TRBV24-1 with TRBJ1-1, with TRBD1 identical over 7 bases. CDR1 and CDR2 from the germline V gene are KGHDR and SFDVKD. This CDR3 has 15 residues. Trimming cost V 2 bases and J 6 bases; bases outside gene matches: 8. The CDR3 DNA sequence: TGTGCCACCAGTGATTCAAAGACAGGGAATGCTGAAGCTTTCTTT. Translated: CATSDSKTGNAEAFF.

The genes are TRBV18 and TRBJ1-5; 11 bases map to TRBD1. Looked up from germline, CDR1 is KGHSH and CDR2 is LQKENI. The junction had 11 bases not matched to a gene; V was cut back by 1 base and J by 0 bases. This CDR3 region has 20 residues. The CDR3 protein is CASSPQRDRGFTFSNQPQHF. DNA for the CDR3: TGTGCCAGCTCACCACAGAGGGACAGGGGGTTCACCTTTAGCAATCAGCCCCAGCATTTT.

The chain couples TRBV7-2 to TRBJ1-1; 10 bases agree with TRBD1. V was clipped by 2 bases and J by 5 bases; unmatched bases: 5. Germline values: CDR1 SGHTA, CDR2 FQGNSA. The CDR3 contains 15 residues. CDR3 amino acids: CASSLPTGGGTEAFF. The DNA for the CDR3 is TGTGCCAGCAGCTTACCGACAGGGGGCGGAACTGAAGCTTTCTTT.

Of note for this clone: Its ends do not fully match the called genes, so a read error is possible. The rearrangement links TRBV9 to TRBJ1-6, with D perhaps TRBD1 (6 bases). This CDR3 contains 15 residues. CDR1 and CDR2 (germline): SGDLS, YYNGEE. The chain's CDR3 is CASSVAQGNNLPLHF. The CDR3, as DNA: TGTGCCAGCAGCGTAGCCCAGGGGAATAATTTACCCCTCCACTTT.

This rearrangement joins TRBV6-6 to TRBJ1-2; 7 nucleotides align to TRBD1. The germline V gene encodes CDR1 MNHNY and CDR2 SVGAGI (reference sequence). With V trimmed by 7 bases and J by 4 bases, 12 bases remained unmatched. The CDR3 spans 15 residues. The CDR3 sequence is CASIPRRQGGYGYTF. The CDR3 region has the DNA TGTGCCAGCATCCCCCGCCGACAGGGAGGCTATGGCTACACCTTC.

The chain recombines TRBV19 with TRBJ1-4, with TRBD1 matching over 7 bases. The CDR3 is made up of 17 amino acids. CDR1 and CDR2 from the germline V gene are LNHDA and SQIVND (reference sequence). The trim removed 4 bases at V and 6 bases at J, leaving 14 bases unmatched. Written as DNA, the CDR3 is TGTGCCAGTAGTACTAACAGGGGCCGCGCGGCGGATGAAAAACTGTTTTTT. Its translation: CASSTNRGRAADEKLFF.

This chain links TRBV28 with TRBJ1-5, with D maybe TRBD1 (5 bases). The CDR3 length is 16 residues. In germline, CDR1 is MDHEN, CDR2 SYDVKM. Trimming left V 2 bases short and J 5 bases short, with 16 bases between. The CDR3 sequence is CASSLGAGGPYQPQHF. The CDR3 DNA reads as TGTGCCAGCAGTTTAGGGGCCGGCGGACCATATCAGCCCCAGCATTTT.

This clone was recorded once. This chain connects TRBV18 to TRBJ1-4; the D gene is possibly TRBD1 (6 bases). Germline V gene data show CDR1 as KGHSH and CDR2 as LQKENI. This CDR3 is 17 amino acids long. V was clipped by 2 bases and J by 0 bases, with 13 bases between them. The CDR3 DNA sequence: TGTGCCAGCTCACCATTTCAGGGGTCAACAACTAATGAAAAACTGTTTTTT. Translated, it gives CASSPFQGSTTNEKLFF. Full variable domain (rest looked up from reference TRBV18 and TRBJ1-4): NAGVMQNPRHLVRRRGQEARLRCSPMKGHSHVYWYRQLPEEGLKFMVYLQKENIIDESGMPKERFSAEFPKEGPSILRIQQVVRGDSAAYFCASSPFQGSTTNEKLFFGSGTQLSVL.

V usage is TRBV27 and J usage is TRBJ1-2, with D possibly matching TRBD1 (6 bases). V lost 2 bases and J lost 6, with 16 bases in between. The CDR3 runs to 15 residues. Germline V gene sequence: CDR1 MNHEY, CDR2 SMNVEV (reference sequence). The CDR3 loop reads CASSLNSGVVHGYTF. CDR3 bases: TGTGCCAGCAGTTTAAATTCAGGGGTAGTACATGGCTACACCTTC.